This T cell receptor (beta chain) came from a study of CD8 T cells in ankylosing spondylitis (dated by TCRdb to the late 2010s). Study-level background: T cell receptor beta repertoires were profiled in healthy donors and ankylosing spondylitis patients so that disease-linked TCR variants could be found. In total, the full study cohort was made up of some 110 healthy donors and approximately 24 ankylosing spondylitis patients. Peripheral blood samples were taken, and synovial fluid was additionally collected from ankylosing spondylitis patients.

The sample holds many counts of this clonotype. What antigen it recognizes has not been identified. Qualities for individual bases were not recorded, and no much larger clone is one base off. The sequencer was an Illumina HiSeq 2500. Quantitative 5'-RACE with molecular barcodes was the method used to prepare the TCR beta libraries. As for the original processing: A new computational method based on a probabilistic model of VDJ rearrangement was used to identify disease-linked TCR variants. The raw public reads went through TCRdb reprocessing: fastp at Q25, MiXCR clone calling, in-frame beta chains kept. Here each entry gathers all rows of one CDR3 protein and keeps the most common genes and DNA. It is TCRdb's table, rather than the study itself, that gives the V and J calls and clone size. The sample contains 310,000 or so distinct CDR3 sequences, approximately 20% of them found a single time. Less than 9.5% of the sample lies in the top ten.

V has 1 base trimmed and J has 7 bases trimmed; junction bases matching no gene number 6. Sequences LGHNA (CDR1) and YNFKEQ (CDR2) are obtained from the germline V gene. From the cysteine up to the phenylalanine, the CDR3 has a length of 14 residues. The DNA shown is the 42-base CDR3, in frame from base 1. The full study reports these points: Some motif variants had previously been reported in the synovial fluid and blood of reactive arthritis patients, which suggests shared mechanisms of disease initiation. The disease-linked clones had a CD8+ phenotype and were found at relatively low frequencies in peripheral blood. The disease-linked clones were reported to be significantly enriched in matched synovial fluid samples from ankylosing spondylitis patients. Blood from ankylosing spondylitis patients appeared to be characterized by a TCR beta motif made up of several highly homologous amino acid variants.

The chain is assembled from TRBV4-2 and TRBJ1-1, with TRBD1 identical over 7 junction bases. The sequencing input was blood, either unsorted or a sorted T cell fraction (not recorded which). This sequence originates from a male donor with ankylosing spondylitis or in good health (not recorded which). The DNA sequence is TGTGCCAGCAGCCAAGGCGACAGGGCGGGTGAAGCTTTCTTT. It translates to CASSQGDRAGEAFF.